This TCR beta chain was retrieved from a study of shared clonotypes between healthy human individuals. Overall study findings and caveats: Generation probabilities of non-shared clonotypes were lower (relative to those shared by all four donors). Sorted-subset samples were not fully sequenced, rarefaction indicated.

Replicate PCRs from sorted subsets contained roughly 220 ng DNA, which is 29,000 or so T cell genomes. In the source study's methods: From ImmunoSEQ came sequences covering only the junction and carrying no quality scores, so filtering differed. Libraries were prepared by immunoSEQ multiplex PCR; TCRdb keeps only in-frame clonotypes and omits some of them. V and J calls and clone size are given by that table; D and trimming were obtained from the DNA. The sample has about 2.1 million clones, about 94% seen once. Terminally differentiated effector memory CD45RA+ cells were left out of the naive CD8 fraction, which was CD45RO-negative and positively selected for CCR7. The CDR3 runs to 16 residues. CDR1 and CDR2 (germline): SGHDT, YYEEEE. The V end lost 2 bases, the J end lost 0 bases, and 12 bases lay between the germline ends. On this clone itself: The antigen is unknown.

Sequencing was done on a sample of naive CD8+ T cells from PBMCs. The chain carries TRBV5-6 and TRBJ2-1, with D perhaps TRBD2 (6 bases). The receptor was derived from a man aged 18 to 30 in good health. Some clones in this sample may be carry-over from other donors' samples. CDR3 sequence reads: CASSFGGLSSYNEQFF. CDR3 nucleotides: TGTGCCAGCAGCTTTGGGGGACTCAGCTCCTACAATGAGCAGTTCTTC.